A selection of T cell receptor beta chains follows, all from one sample in a study of cytomegalovirus exposure and HLA in healthy donors. Some clones are missing from TCRdb's copy, which holds only in-frame ones; the method was immunoSEQ multiplex PCR. The sample shows over 150,000 clones, about 80% of them seen only once. The sequenced material came from PBMCs. The source of these receptors is a woman between 18 and 30 years old in good health and CMV-seropositive. Both conserved end residues are part of each CDR3. D genes are given only for firm matches. The listing skips clone size in some rows; elsewhere it reads once, few, many or a size class.

d_gene	j_gene	abundance	v_gene	CDR3nt	CDR3aa
TRBD2	TRBJ2-7	.	TRBV7-2	TGTGCCAGCAGCTCTCGGGGTAGCGGGGTCTACGAGCAGTACTTC	CASSSRGSGVYEQYF
TRBD2	TRBJ2-1	few	TRBV7-8	TGTGCCAGCAGCCCGCCCCTCAGACTAGCGGGGGGGAGCGGTGAGCAGTTCTTC	CASSPPLRLAGGSGEQFF
.	TRBJ2-2	.	TRBV7-9	TGTGCCAGCAGCATTCCGTCTCCTATGAACCCCGGTCCCGGGGAGCTGTTTTTT	CASSIPSPMNPGPGELFF
TRBD1	TRBJ2-7	.	TRBV5-1	TGCGCCAGCAGCGCAACCGGGACAGGGTCCTACGAGCAGTACTTC	CASSATGTGSYEQYF
.	TRBJ1-1	.	TRBV10-1	TGCGCCAGCAGTGAGTCGAGTATAGGGGTTGAAGCTTTCTTT	CASSESSIGVEAFF
.	TRBJ2-7	.	TRBV14	TGTGCCAGCAGCCAAGGACGGACTCTGTTCTACGAGCAGTACTTC	CASSQGRTLFYEQYF
.	TRBJ2-2	.	TRBV2	TGTGCCAGCAGGGGGAGAGCGGCGGGGAACGGGGAGCTGTTTTTT	CASRGRAAGNGELFF
TRBD1	TRBJ2-2	once	TRBV11-2	TGTGCCAGCACTTCCCTCGGGTGGCGGGACAGGGGGTTCACCGGGGAGCTGTTTTTT	CASTSLGWRDRGFTGELFF
.	TRBJ2-1	.	TRBV21-1	TGTGCCAGCTCCCTAGAACGAGGGAGTACTATCTATGAGCAGTTCTTC	CASSLERGSTIYEQFF
.	TRBJ2-5	.	TRBV5-1	TGCGCCAGCAGCTTGGGTCTCGAAGAGACCCAGTACTTC	CASSLGLEETQYF
.	TRBJ1-3	.	TRBV7-6	TGTGCCAGCAGCTTAGTCTCGGGGGTTTCTGGAAACACCATATATTTT	CASSLVSGVSGNTIYF
TRBD2	TRBJ2-7	.	TRBV5-1	TGCGCCAGCACCCCGAGCGTAGCGGGGGGGCGGAACGAGCAGTACTTC	CASTPSVAGGRNEQYF
.	TRBJ2-7	.	TRBV11-2	TGTGCCAGCAGCTTTTCAACGGGGGGCGCCTACGAGCAGTACTTC	CASSFSTGGAYEQYF
TRBD2	TRBJ2-2	.	TRBV6-1	TGTGCCAGCCCGGCGGGTAGCGGGGGTCACGGGGAGCTGTTTTTT	CASPAGSGGHGELFF
.	TRBJ2-4	.	TRBV6-5	TGTGCCAGCAGTCCTTCCGGCGGGGCCCGGATTCAGTACTTC	CASSPSGGARIQYF
.	TRBJ1-3	.	TRBV7-6	TGTGCCAGCAGCTCTGGGGGGGCGTATTTACCGACCATATATTTT	CASSSGGAYLPTIYF
TRBD1	TRBJ2-5	.	TRBV5-4	TGTGCCAGCAGCCTGGACAGGGAAGAGACCCAGTACTTC	CASSLDREETQYF
.	TRBJ2-7	.	TRBV27	TGTGCCAGCGCCCATCCGGCGGCCGAGCAGTACTTC	CASAHPAAEQYF
TRBD2	TRBJ2-3	.	TRBV5-6	TGTGCCAGCAGCGCTGGGCTAGCGGGGGGGACAGATACGCAGTATTTT	CASSAGLAGGTDTQYF
.	TRBJ2-2	.	TRBV6-1	TGTGCCAGTGGACAGTTGACGAACACCGGGGAGCTGTTTTTT	CASGQLTNTGELFF
.	TRBJ1-2	.	TRBV5-6	TGTGCCAGCAGCTTGAAAGCAGCTGGGAGCTACTATGGCTACACCTTC	CASSLKAAGSYYGYTF
TRBD2	TRBJ2-5	.	TRBV12-5	TGTGCTAGTGGTTTGTCAGGTAGCGGGGCGGGGGAGACCCAGTACTTC	CASGLSGSGAGETQYF
.	TRBJ2-2	.	TRBV27	TGTGCCAGCAGCCCCGGGGCCGGGGAGCTGTTTTTT	CASSPGAGELFF